This entry features one T cell receptor (beta chain) sequence. This sample stems from a study of blood T cell repertoires in COVID-19. CDR1 is SGHDN, CDR2 FVKESK, per germline. This CDR3 spans 16 amino acids. J was trimmed by 0 bases and V by 3 bases; bases with no gene match: 3. Clones were sequenced by immunoSEQ multiplex PCR, and TCRdb holds only the in-frame ones, with some missing. The sample holds about 400,000 clones, approximately 87% seen once. Sequencing input: PBMCs or T cells enriched from blood (not recorded which). This TCR came from a woman aged 45-60 years who had recovered from COVID-19. The chain links TRBV14 to TRBJ1-1, with TRBD1 matching 11 bases. CDR3 in DNA: TGTGCCAGCAGCCACCGGGACAGGGGGGTGAACACTGAAGCTTTCTTT. Translation: CASSHRDRGVNTEAFF.